The entry below describes one T cell receptor (beta chain). Its specificity is not known. From germline, CDR1 is SGHRS and CDR2 YFSETQ. V was clipped by 0 bases and J by 4 bases; unmatched bases: 4. This CDR3 spans 16 amino acids. Template-switching 5'RACE yielded the TCR cDNA; a universal primer site and UMIs were added in the process. TCRdb processed the 5' RACE reads anew with MiXCR; each CDR3 protein has one entry. The sample records 200,000 to 250,000 distinct CDR3 sequences, approximately 3.2% being singletons. The data are from a study of T cells after yellow fever vaccination. Study-wide findings and caveats: Repertoires sorted by FACS could include abundant clonotypes that are contaminants from the bulk population.

This rearrangement joins TRBV5-1 to TRBJ2-3, with TRBD2 matching over 11 bases. The material sequenced was CD4+ T cells sorted from PBMCs, taken 10 days after the yellow fever booster vaccination. This receptor was obtained from a man between 18 and 35 years old who received the YFV17D yellow fever vaccine. CDR3: CASSLAIAGGADTQYF. CDR3 nucleotide sequence: TGCGCCAGCAGCTTGGCCATAGCGGGGGGGGCAGATACGCAGTATTTT.